The present T cell receptor (beta chain) was sequenced within a study of T cells after yellow fever vaccination (dated 2019 in TCRdb). General notes on the study: The SMART-Seq v4 Ultra Low Input RNA kit was used to prepare libraries from fractions with low cell numbers. To track T-cell clones before and after primary and booster YFV17D yellow fever vaccination, bulk TCR alpha and beta repertoires were sequenced longitudinally. Two healthy male donors made up the cohort, one aged 18 to 30 years and the other aged 30 to 40 years. Blood was drawn at multiple timepoints before and after primary and secondary immunization, with bulk PBMC replicates and cell subsets isolated.

The investigation overall reported the following: A small fraction of clonotypes appeared in both the CD4 and CD8 compartments, likely as a result of convergent recombination. The study included only a couple of donors, which limits how far the findings can be generalized. Computational filtering was required because FACS-sorted repertoires could contain abundant contaminating clonotypes from the bulk population. The secondary T-cell response was weaker than the primary response but faster, peaking on day 5 instead of day 15. Most clones expanded after primary vaccination were re-detected after the booster (just under 97% of CD4 and roughly 85% of CD8), suggesting broad memory maintenance.

Synthesis of TCR cDNA relied on 5'RACE template switching, a step that introduced a universal primer site along with unique molecular identifiers. Priming of cDNA synthesis was performed from both the TCR alpha and TCR beta constant segments. Library amplification used two PCR steps, and the second PCR step added sample barcodes and sequencing adapters. Libraries were sequenced on Illumina HiSeq 2500 (2x100 bp) or NovaSeq (2x150 bp). As for the original processing: MIGEC handled demultiplexing of reads and collapsing into UMI consensus sequences, while MiXCR performed V(D)J alignment. Clonotypes responding to the vaccine were identified with edgeR on replicate PBMC samples, with the criteria of FDR below 0.01 and a log2 fold change above 5 up to day 15. Each bulk clonotype was labeled CD4 or CD8 based on which sequenced repertoire, CD4 or CD8, contained the clonotype at higher abundance. The public reads were reprocessed in TCRdb via fastp at Q25 and MiXCR, keeping in-frame beta chains. Each record represents a unique CDR3 protein, reported with the most common genes and DNA among its rows. V and J calls and clone size were set by TCRdb, not the authors. Counted in this sample were just under 30,000 distinct CDR3 sequences; more than 5% of them appeared once. The ten largest clones take up over 40% of the sample.

Trimming takes 4 bases from V and 0 bases from J, and the germline ends sit 9 bases apart. The CDR3 sequence holds 15 residues, the cysteine and phenylalanine included. The only DNA kept is the CDR3, 45 bases in frame from the first base. In the germline V gene, CDR1 corresponds to KGHDR and CDR2 to SFDVKD. This clonotype appeared many times. What antigen it recognizes has not been identified. No base qualities exist here, and no much larger clone lies one base off it. Taken with the paper, the label for treatment or condition translates to: live attenuated yellow fever vaccine strain. A standard Ficoll-Paque protocol was used to isolate PBMCs from peripheral blood. Dynabeads CD4 and CD8 positive selection kits were used to isolate the CD4 and CD8 T-cell fractions. TriZol was used to extract RNA from bulk PBMCs, from CD4 and CD8 fractions, and from dextramer-positive and dextramer-negative fractions.

The chain was built from TRBV24-1 and TRBJ1-5; no D gene call is confident. This TCR derives from a man aged 30 to 45 who received the YFV17D yellow fever vaccine. The specimen was CD8+ T cells sorted from PBMCs, collected 10 days after the yellow fever booster vaccination. The bases read TGTGCCACCAGTGAAAGACACGATAGCAATCAGCCCCAGCATTTT. Protein translation: CATSERHDSNQPQHF.